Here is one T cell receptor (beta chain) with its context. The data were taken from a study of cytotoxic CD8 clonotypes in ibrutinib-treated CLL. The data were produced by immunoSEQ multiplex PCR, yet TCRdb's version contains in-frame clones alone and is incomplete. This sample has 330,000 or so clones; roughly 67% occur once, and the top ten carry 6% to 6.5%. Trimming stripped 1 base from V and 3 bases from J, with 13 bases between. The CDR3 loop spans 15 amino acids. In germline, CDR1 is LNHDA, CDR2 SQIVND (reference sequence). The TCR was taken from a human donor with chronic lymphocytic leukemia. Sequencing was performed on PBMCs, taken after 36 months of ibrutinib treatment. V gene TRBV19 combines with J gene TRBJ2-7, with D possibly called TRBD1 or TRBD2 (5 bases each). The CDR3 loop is CASSIGGPPGYEQYF. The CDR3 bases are TGTGCCAGTAGTATAGGGGGACCGCCGGGCTACGAGCAGTACTTC. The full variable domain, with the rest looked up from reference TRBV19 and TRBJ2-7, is DGGITQSPKYLFRKEGQNVTLSCEQNLNHDAMYWYRQDPGQGLRLIYYSQIVNDFQKGDIAEGYSVSREKKESFPLTVTSAQKNPTAFYLCASSIGGPPGYEQYFGPGTRLTVT.